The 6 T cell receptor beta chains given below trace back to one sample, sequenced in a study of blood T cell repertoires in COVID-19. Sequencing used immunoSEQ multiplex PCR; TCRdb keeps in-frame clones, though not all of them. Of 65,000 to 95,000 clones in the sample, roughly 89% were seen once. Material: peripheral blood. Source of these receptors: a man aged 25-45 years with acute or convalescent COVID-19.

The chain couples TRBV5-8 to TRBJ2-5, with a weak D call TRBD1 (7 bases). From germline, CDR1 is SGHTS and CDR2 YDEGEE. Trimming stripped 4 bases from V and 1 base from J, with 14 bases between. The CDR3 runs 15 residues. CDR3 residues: CASSAGQSVQETQYF. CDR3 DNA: TGTGCCAGCAGCGCGGGACAGTCAGTCCAAGAGACCCAGTACTTC.

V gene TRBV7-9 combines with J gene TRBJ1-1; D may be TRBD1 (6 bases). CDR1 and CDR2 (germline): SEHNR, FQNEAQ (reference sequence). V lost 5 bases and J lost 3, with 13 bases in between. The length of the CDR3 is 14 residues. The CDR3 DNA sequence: TGTGCCAGCAGCACGAACAGGGATCACACTGAAGCTTTCTTT. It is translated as CASSTNRDHTEAFF. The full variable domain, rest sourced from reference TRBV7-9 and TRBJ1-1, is DTGVSQNPRHKITKRGQNVTFRCDPISEHNRLYWYRQTLGQGPEFLTYFQNEAQLEKSRLLSDRFSAERPKGSFSTLEIQRTEQGDSAMYLCASSTNRDHTEAFFGQGTRLTVV.

In nucleotides, the CDR3 is TGTGCCAGCAGTCCGGGGACTAGCGGGAACCAGGAACCGTTCTTC. This translates into CASSPGTSGNQEPFF. The chain is built from TRBV28 and TRBJ2-1; 13 bases fit TRBD2. CDR1 is MDHEN, CDR2 SYDVKM, per germline. The CDR3 runs 15 residues. The ends lost 5 bases at V and 15 bases at J; junction bases unmatched: 13.

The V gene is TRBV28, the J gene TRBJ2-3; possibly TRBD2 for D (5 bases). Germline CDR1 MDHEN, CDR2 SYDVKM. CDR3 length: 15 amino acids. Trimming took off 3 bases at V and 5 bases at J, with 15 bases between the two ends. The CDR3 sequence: CASSLRSRGLDTQYF. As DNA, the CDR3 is TGTGCCAGCAGTTTGCGGAGCAGAGGGTTAGATACGCAGTATTTT.

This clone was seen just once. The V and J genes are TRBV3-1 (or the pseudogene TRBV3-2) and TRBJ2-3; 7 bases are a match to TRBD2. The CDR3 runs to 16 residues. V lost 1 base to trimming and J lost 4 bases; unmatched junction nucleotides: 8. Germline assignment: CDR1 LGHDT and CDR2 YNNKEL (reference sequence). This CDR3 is CASSQARVAGSDTQYF. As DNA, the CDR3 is TGTGCCAGCAGCCAAGCAAGGGTAGCGGGTTCAGATACGCAGTATTTT.

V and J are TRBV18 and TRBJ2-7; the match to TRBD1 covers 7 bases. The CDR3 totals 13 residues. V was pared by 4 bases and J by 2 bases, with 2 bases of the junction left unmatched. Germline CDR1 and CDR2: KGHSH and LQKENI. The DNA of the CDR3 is TGTGCCAGCTCACGGGACAGCCCCTACGAGCAGTACTTC. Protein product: CASSRDSPYEQYF.